This T cell receptor (beta chain) was captured in a study of T cells in women clearing cervical HPV infection. HPV was found by MY09/MY11 PCR and dot-blot genotyping. Clones were read by immunoSEQ multiplex PCR, and TCRdb kept only the in-frame ones, dropping some. The sample yields some 31,000 clones, of which the top ten take up roughly 2.8%. The germline gives CDR1 WSHSY, CDR2 SAAADI. The CDR3 totals 14 residues. Trimming cost V 5 bases and J 6 bases, with 14 bases left between them. With regard to this clone: The observed sequence ends 3 residues before the CDR3 terminus, with the missing tail filled in from the germline J gene.

This receptor was identified in a woman aged 18 to 75 with a cervical HPV16 infection that either progressed to CIN3+ or cleared (not recorded which). Sequenced input: blood buffy coat. V is TRBV10-2 and J is TRBJ1-5; D perhaps matches TRBD1 (5 bases). The CDR3 bases that were read are TGCGCCAGCAGTCCAGGGCCCGTGGGTCAGCCC. Residues: CASSPGPVGQP. The entire CDR3 protein reads CASSPGPVGQPQHF.